Listed below are T cell receptor beta chains from one sample, sequenced in a study of shared clonotypes between healthy human individuals. Assay: immunoSEQ multiplex PCR; the TCRdb copy retains only in-frame clones and omits some. The sample has about 1.1 million clones, 70% to 80% seen once. The sequenced material came from memory CD4+ T cells from PBMCs. The receptor source for this set is a man younger than 30 in good health. Some clones in this sample may be carry-over from other donors' samples. Both conserved end residues are part of each CDR3. Fields, in order: J gene, V gene, clone size, D gene, CDR3 DNA, CDR3 protein. The D gene is left open where the match is weak. Only part of the rows carry a size: once, few, many, or a class if the clone is expanded.

j_call: TRBJ2-3
v_call: TRBV12-5
clone_size: .
d_call: TRBD1
cdr3_nt: TGTGCTAGTGGTTTGGTGGTAGGGGGCGCTTCGGATACGCAGTATTTT
cdr3_aa: CASGLVVGGASDTQYF

j_call: TRBJ2-1
v_call: TRBV10-3
clone_size: .
d_call: .
cdr3_nt: TGTGCCGCGACTCCGGTCGGGGGACCCAATGAGCAGTTCTTC
cdr3_aa: CAATPVGGPNEQFF

j_call: TRBJ2-7
v_call: TRBV4-2
clone_size: .
d_call: .
cdr3_nt: TGTGCCAGCAGCCAAGATTTGAGGGCCAGGTTGATACGCGAGCAGTACTTC
cdr3_aa: CASSQDLRARLIREQYF

j_call: TRBJ2-7
v_call: TRBV10-2
clone_size: .
d_call: TRBD2
cdr3_nt: TGCGCCAGCAGTGTCTTAGCGGGAGCAAATGGGGAGCAGTACTTC
cdr3_aa: CASSVLAGANGEQYF

j_call: TRBJ1-2
v_call: TRBV28
clone_size: few
d_call: TRBD1
cdr3_nt: TGTGCCAGCAGTTCCCCGACAGGGACCTACTATGGCTACACCTTC
cdr3_aa: CASSSPTGTYYGYTF

j_call: TRBJ2-1
v_call: TRBV6-6
clone_size: once
d_call: TRBD2
cdr3_nt: TGTGCCAGCAGTTTGACTAGCGGGAGTTTTCAGTTCTTC
cdr3_aa: CASSLTSGSFQFF

j_call: TRBJ2-7
v_call: TRBV11-2
clone_size: .
d_call: TRBD2
cdr3_nt: TGTGCCAGCAGCTTAGAGCGGGCGGGAGGGCCCTCTAACGAGCAGTACTTC
cdr3_aa: CASSLERAGGPSNEQYF

j_call: TRBJ2-3
v_call: TRBV7-3
clone_size: many
d_call: .
cdr3_nt: TGTGCCAGCAGCCGATCAGGGCCCGGGGATACGCAGTATTTT
cdr3_aa: CASSRSGPGDTQYF

j_call: TRBJ2-3
v_call: TRBV28
clone_size: .
d_call: TRBD2
cdr3_nt: TGTGCCAGCACAACGGGGGGGAGCACAGATACGCAGTATTTT
cdr3_aa: CASTTGGSTDTQYF

j_call: TRBJ2-7
v_call: TRBV25-1
clone_size: .
d_call: .
cdr3_nt: TGTGCCAGCAGTGATAGACAGGTCGGCGAGCAGTACTTC
cdr3_aa: CASSDRQVGEQYF

j_call: TRBJ2-1
v_call: TRBV4-1
clone_size: few
d_call: .
cdr3_nt: TGCGCCAGCAGCCAAGATCGGGGAAGGGATGAGCAGTTCTTC
cdr3_aa: CASSQDRGRDEQFF

j_call: TRBJ1-2
v_call: TRBV5-5
clone_size: .
d_call: TRBD1
cdr3_nt: TGTGCCAGCAGCTTGCCGGGACAGGGATTTGGCTACACCTTC
cdr3_aa: CASSLPGQGFGYTF

j_call: TRBJ1-1
v_call: TRBV27
clone_size: .
d_call: .
cdr3_nt: TGTGCCAGCAGTCAGCCCACTCTGAACACTGAAGCTTTCTTT
cdr3_aa: CASSQPTLNTEAFF

j_call: TRBJ2-1
v_call: TRBV5-1
clone_size: .
d_call: TRBD1
cdr3_nt: TGCGCCAGCAGCGCGACCGGGACAGGGGGCTACAATGAGCAGTTCTTC
cdr3_aa: CASSATGTGGYNEQFF

j_call: TRBJ2-1
v_call: TRBV6-5
clone_size: once
d_call: .
cdr3_nt: TGTGCCAGCACCCGGGGCAATGAGCAGTTCTTC
cdr3_aa: CASTRGNEQFF

j_call: TRBJ1-4
v_call: TRBV7-9
clone_size: .
d_call: .
cdr3_nt: TGTGCCAGCAGTTACTACGGAGTCGGGGAAAAACTGTTTTTT
cdr3_aa: CASSYYGVGEKLFF

j_call: TRBJ2-7
v_call: TRBV30
clone_size: .
d_call: .
cdr3_nt: TGTGCCGGCAAGAAAACAGGGATTTCCTACGAGCAGTACTTC
cdr3_aa: CAGKKTGISYEQYF

j_call: TRBJ2-7
v_call: TRBV11-2
clone_size: once
d_call: .
cdr3_nt: TGTGCCAGCAGCTTAGGAGGGACGGTCACCTACGAGCAGTACTTC
cdr3_aa: CASSLGGTVTYEQYF

j_call: TRBJ2-3
v_call: TRBV7-3
clone_size: .
d_call: .
cdr3_nt: TGTGCCAGCAGCCGGACGGGACCAGCAGATACGCAGTATTTT
cdr3_aa: CASSRTGPADTQYF

j_call: TRBJ2-3
v_call: TRBV14
clone_size: .
d_call: .
cdr3_nt: TGTGCCAGCAGTCAAAGGACTCCCTCCGCCCAAGATACGCAGTATTTT
cdr3_aa: CASSQRTPSAQDTQYF

j_call: TRBJ2-1
v_call: TRBV11-1
clone_size: .
d_call: .
cdr3_nt: TGTGCCAGCAGCTTAGCTGGGACGAACTACAATGAGCAGTTCTTC
cdr3_aa: CASSLAGTNYNEQFF

j_call: TRBJ2-7
v_call: TRBV9
clone_size: .
d_call: .
cdr3_nt: TGTGCCAGCAGCCGGGACGAGAGGGCGTCCTACGAGCAGTACTTC
cdr3_aa: CASSRDERASYEQYF

j_call: TRBJ2-5
v_call: TRBV18
clone_size: .
d_call: .
cdr3_nt: TGTGCCAGCTCAAGGTCTCTAGCCCAATGGGGGGAGACCCAGTACTTC
cdr3_aa: CASSRSLAQWGETQYF

j_call: TRBJ1-2
v_call: TRBV7-3
clone_size: .
d_call: .
cdr3_nt: TGTGCCAGCAGCCCCGATCCGAACTATGGCTACACCTTC
cdr3_aa: CASSPDPNYGYTF

j_call: TRBJ2-2
v_call: TRBV7-3
clone_size: .
d_call: TRBD2
cdr3_nt: TGTGCCAGCAGCCCCGGGAGGGGAGACACCGGGGAGCTGTTTTTT
cdr3_aa: CASSPGRGDTGELFF

j_call: TRBJ1-6
v_call: TRBV13
clone_size: .
d_call: .
cdr3_nt: TGTGCCAGCAGCACCCAACAGGGAAGGAATTCACCCCTCCACTTT
cdr3_aa: CASSTQQGRNSPLHF

j_call: TRBJ1-3
v_call: TRBV11-2
clone_size: .
d_call: .
cdr3_nt: TGTGCCAGCAGCCCCACCCCACGTGGAAACACCATATATTTT
cdr3_aa: CASSPTPRGNTIYF

j_call: TRBJ1-4
v_call: TRBV5-1
clone_size: .
d_call: .
cdr3_nt: TGCGCCAGCAGGCCAACAGCAGATAATGAAAAACTGTTTTTT
cdr3_aa: CASRPTADNEKLFF

j_call: TRBJ2-7
v_call: TRBV29-1
clone_size: .
d_call: TRBD2
cdr3_nt: TGCAGCACCGGACTAGCGGGAGGGGGCGAGCAGTACTTC
cdr3_aa: CSTGLAGGGEQYF

j_call: TRBJ1-5
v_call: TRBV15
clone_size: .
d_call: .
cdr3_nt: TGTGCCACCAGCAGAGAAGAACACTGGGGGTATAGCAATCAGCCCCAGCATTTT
cdr3_aa: CATSREEHWGYSNQPQHF

j_call: TRBJ2-7
v_call: TRBV28
clone_size: .
d_call: .
cdr3_nt: TGTGCCAGCAGTGCGCAGGGACGTGACGAGCAGTACTTC
cdr3_aa: CASSAQGRDEQYF

j_call: TRBJ1-1
v_call: TRBV10-3
clone_size: .
d_call: .
cdr3_nt: TGTGCCATCAGTGAGGGGCTCGAAGCTTTCTTT
cdr3_aa: CAISEGLEAFF

j_call: TRBJ1-6
v_call: TRBV6-5
clone_size: .
d_call: .
cdr3_nt: TGTGCCAGCAGTTACTCCCGGGTAGGGGGGAATTCACCCCTCCACTTT
cdr3_aa: CASSYSRVGGNSPLHF

j_call: TRBJ1-3
v_call: TRBV4-3
clone_size: .
d_call: .
cdr3_nt: TGCGCCAGCAGCTCACACGTAGTCCGCTCTGGAAACACCATATATTTT
cdr3_aa: CASSSHVVRSGNTIYF

j_call: TRBJ2-6
v_call: TRBV5-6
clone_size: .
d_call: .
cdr3_nt: TGTGCCAGCAGCTTGGGGCAGAGCTCTGGGGCCAACGTCCTGACTTTC
cdr3_aa: CASSLGQSSGANVLTF

j_call: TRBJ2-2
v_call: TRBV28
clone_size: .
d_call: TRBD1
cdr3_nt: TGTGCCAGCATCGCAGGGGGCGTCCCCGGGGAGCTGTTTTTT
cdr3_aa: CASIAGGVPGELFF

j_call: TRBJ1-2
v_call: TRBV29-1
clone_size: once
d_call: .
cdr3_nt: TGCAGCGTTAAAAACAGACCTGACTATGGCTACACCTTC
cdr3_aa: CSVKNRPDYGYTF

j_call: TRBJ2-3
v_call: TRBV25-1
clone_size: .
d_call: .
cdr3_nt: TGTGCCAGCAGTCGTAGGGATACGCAGTATTTT
cdr3_aa: CASSRRDTQYF

j_call: TRBJ2-6
v_call: TRBV5-6
clone_size: .
d_call: .
cdr3_nt: TGTGCCAGCAGCTTGGTAGAGGCCGGGGCCAACGTCCTGACTTTC
cdr3_aa: CASSLVEAGANVLTF